These 4 T cell receptor beta chains share one sample of origin, sequenced in a study of blood T cell repertoires in COVID-19. Here immunoSEQ multiplex PCR was the method, and the copy in TCRdb shows in-frame clones only, minus some. This sample yields hundreds of thousands of clones, of which 88% are seen a single time; 2% belongs to the top ten. The sample consisted of PBMCs or T cells enriched from blood (not recorded which). These receptors all come from a woman aged 60-70 years in a cohort exposed to, infected with or recovered from COVID-19 (not recorded which).

V gene TRBV6-5 combines with J gene TRBJ1-1; D unclear. Trimming stripped 2 bases from V and 6 bases from J, with 13 bases between. CDR1 MNHEY and CDR2 SVGAGI come from the germline V gene. The CDR3 loop spans 14 amino acids. CDR3 region: CASSYVSVTAEAFF. The CDR3 DNA sequence: TGTGCCAGCAGTTACGTTTCCGTCACAGCTGAAGCTTTCTTT.

The chain combines TRBV30 with TRBJ2-7; TRBD1 aligns across 10 bases. The germline V gene encodes CDR1 GTSNPN and CDR2 SVGIG (reference sequence). The V gene end was trimmed by 7 bases and the J gene end by 3 bases; junction bases not matched to a gene: 3. The CDR3 contains 12 residues. For the CDR3, the DNA is TGTGCCTTGACAGGGGGCTACTACGAGCAGTACTTC. This codes for CALTGGYYEQYF.

This chain links TRBV27 with TRBJ2-1, with D perhaps matching TRBD2 (5 bases). Trimming left V 3 bases short and J 9 bases short, with 18 bases between. In germline, CDR1 is MNHEY, CDR2 SMNVEV (reference sequence). The CDR3 runs 15 residues. CDR3 loop: CASSLVGSRGSEQFF. CDR3 nucleotides: TGTGCCAGCAGTTTGGTGGGGAGCCGGGGATCTGAGCAGTTCTTC.

The table lists this clone with a count of one. J is TRBJ1-1 and V is TRBV30; 9 nucleotides agree with TRBD1. Per germline, CDR1 GTSNPN and CDR2 SVGIG (reference sequence). This CDR3 spans 15 amino acids. The V and J ends lost 4 bases and 4 bases, in that order; junction bases with no gene match: 10. The CDR3 bases are TGTGCCTGGACTCGAGGACAGGGGAGGGCCACTGAAGCTTTCTTT. Translating gives CAWTRGQGRATEAFF.